The 4 T cell receptor beta chains reported below all come from one sample, sequenced in a study of T cell repertoires in cytomegalovirus infection. TCRdb recomputed calls from the reads with MiXCR, one row per CDR3 protein. This table holds around 490,000 distinct CDR3 sequences, about 26% found once. Sequences were obtained from PBMCs. The receptor set was obtained from a human donor in good health (CMV status not recorded). Some clones in this sample may be carry-over from other donors' samples.

This clonotype was recorded many times. The rearrangement joins TRBV6-5 to TRBJ1-5; no definite D call. The germline V gene has CDR1 MNHEY and CDR2 SVGAGI. V was clipped by 6 bases and J by 3 bases, with 6 bases between them. This CDR3 has 12 amino acids. This CDR3 reads CASRAPNQPQHF. The CDR3 coding sequence is TGTGCCAGCAGGGCCCCCAATCAGCCCCAGCATTTT.

This clonotype has a handful of counts. V usage is TRBV11-3 and J usage is TRBJ1-1; D is ambiguous. The CDR3 spans 13 residues. V shed 5 bases and J shed 0 bases, with 7 bases lying between them. The germline V gene encodes CDR1 SGHNT and CDR2 YENEEA. CDR3 nucleotide sequence: TGTGCCAGCAGCGGGAACATGAACACTGAAGCTTTCTTT. Protein product: CASSGNMNTEAFF.

V usage is TRBV20-1 and J usage is TRBJ1-5; perhaps TRBD1 as D (5 bases). Germline V gene lookup returns CDR1 DFQATT and CDR2 SNEGSKA (reference sequence). The CDR3 extends over 15 amino acids. V lost 0 bases and J lost 1, with 10 bases in between. CDR3 residues: CSARDRQKSNQPQHF. The CDR3 bases are TGCAGTGCTAGAGATCGACAGAAAAGCAATCAGCCCCAGCATTTT.

At least ten counts were recorded for this clonotype. The chain carries TRBV6-6 and TRBJ2-1; D is possibly TRBD1 or TRBD2 (5 bases each). Per the germline V gene, CDR1 is MNHNY and CDR2 is SVGAGI (reference sequence). The CDR3 covers 21 residues. V was clipped by 0 bases and J by 0 bases, with 24 bases between them. The CDR3 region is CASSYSKTRDGYLSSYNEQFF. Here the CDR3 DNA reads TGTGCCAGCAGTTACTCGAAGACCCGGGACGGTTACCTTAGCTCCTACAATGAGCAGTTCTTC.